Presented here are 7 T cell receptor beta chains from one specimen sequenced in a study of blood T cell repertoires in COVID-19. Some clones are missing from TCRdb's copy, which holds only in-frame ones; the method was immunoSEQ multiplex PCR. The sample has 100,000 to 120,000 clones; approximately 80% are singletons. What was sequenced was peripheral blood. The receptors derive from a woman older than 75 with acute or convalescent COVID-19.

The chain employs TRBV9 and TRBJ1-2; tentative D call: TRBD1 (6 bases). Germline assignment: CDR1 SGDLS and CDR2 YYNGEE. The CDR3 totals 13 residues. Trimming removed 0 bases from V and 3 bases from J, with 6 bases in between. CDR3 nucleotide sequence: TGTGCCAGCAGCGTAGACAGGGACTATGGCTACACCTTC. Its protein product is CASSVDRDYGYTF.

The chain joins TRBV24-1 to TRBJ2-7, with TRBD2 matching 9 bases. The germline CDR1 and CDR2 sequences are KGHDR and SFDVKD. This CDR3 contains 20 residues. J lost 0 bases, V lost 2 bases, and 16 bases had no gene match. The CDR3 here is CATSDSLLIAGDPNSYEQYV. CDR3 DNA sequence: TGTGCCACCAGTGATTCGCTCCTTATAGCGGGAGACCCCAACTCCTACGAGCAGTACGTC.

This chain connects TRBV6-2 or TRBV6-3 to TRBJ1-1; the D is unclear. The CDR3 length is 13 residues. Germline V gene data show CDR1 as MNHEY and CDR2 as SVGEGT. The V end was cut by 1 base, the J end by 6 bases, with 9 bases between. The CDR3: CASSYYSPAEAFF. The CDR3 DNA reads TGTGCCAGCAGTTACTACTCTCCCGCTGAAGCTTTCTTT.

This chain links TRBV4-1 with TRBJ2-1; TRBD2 aligns across 8 bases. The CDR3 extends over 16 amino acids. The ends lost 1 base at V and 0 bases at J; junction bases unmatched: 2. Germline V gene sequence: CDR1 MGHRA, CDR2 YSYEKL. For the CDR3, the DNA is TGCGCCAGCAGCCAAGTCCTAGCGGGCTCCTACAATGAGCAGTTCTTC. Encoded protein: CASSQVLAGSYNEQFF.

The CDR3 loop reads CASSSPYRGHLTGELFF. The CDR3 nucleotides read TGTGCCAGCAGTTCCCCCTACAGGGGGCATCTCACCGGGGAGCTGTTTTTT. The genes are TRBV6-2 or TRBV6-3 and TRBJ2-2; 9 positions match TRBD1. V lost 4 bases and J lost 4; bases outside the gene matches: 10. The CDR3 runs to 17 residues. Germline loops: CDR1 MNHEY, CDR2 SVGEGT.

V usage is TRBV5-4 and J usage is TRBJ1-5; 9 nucleotides match TRBD1. CDR1 is SGHNT, CDR2 YYREEE, per germline (reference sequence). The CDR3 has 14 amino acids. V gave up 2 bases and J gave up 6 bases; unmatched junction bases: 3. The CDR3 bases are TGTGCCAGCAGCTTACAGGGGGCACGTCAGCCCCAGCATTTT. It specifies CASSLQGARQPQHF.

The J gene is TRBJ2-1, the V gene TRBV14; TRBD2 agrees at 9 bases. This CDR3 has 14 residues. Trimming took 8 bases from V and 4 from J; bases not matched to a gene: 6. Per germline, CDR1 SGHDN and CDR2 FVKESK. CDR3 DNA: TGTGCCAGCGGACTAGCGTCATTGTACAATGAGCAGTTCTTC. Its protein product is CASGLASLYNEQFF.